These 17 T cell receptor beta chains were all obtained from the same sample, sequenced in a study of blood T cells in healthy people across ages. The second PCR ran roughly 7 to 12 cycles with a sample-barcoded 5' primer and J-beta primers. TCRdb processed the 5' RACE reads anew with MiXCR; each CDR3 protein has one entry. The sample records about 970,000 distinct CDR3 sequences, roughly half being singletons. Material: blood. All receptors derive from a woman aged 55 to 70 in good health.

Only a few counts were recorded for this clonotype. The genes are TRBV20-1 and TRBJ2-7; tentative D call: TRBD1 (5 bases). CDR1 and CDR2 from the germline V gene are DFQATT and SNEGSKA (reference sequence). Trimming stripped 6 bases from V and 3 bases from J, with 15 bases between. The CDR3 covers 13 residues. The CDR3 protein is CSATPTVNYEQYF. In DNA form, the CDR3 reads TGCAGTGCCACCCCGACAGTTAACTACGAGCAGTACTTC.

The V gene is TRBV5-1, the J gene TRBJ2-7, with 7 bases lining up with TRBD2. The last part of the DNA fits TRBJ2-5 better; the J call may be wrong. Germline CDR1 is SGHRS and CDR2 is YFSETQ. The length of the CDR3 is 15 residues. The chain's CDR3 is CASSLAGGSRETQYF. The CDR3 DNA is TGCGCCAGCAGCTTAGCTGGCGGGAGTCGTGAGACCCAGTACTTC.

The rearrangement joins TRBV20-1 to TRBJ2-1, with 7 bases that match TRBD1. The J call is in doubt because the DNA end fits TRBJ2-7 better. CDR1 is DFQATT and CDR2 is SNEGSKA in the germline V gene (reference sequence). The CDR3 is 15 residues long. The CDR3 DNA is TGCAGTGCTAGAGATCCGTGGACAGGTACCTACGAGCAGTACTTC. Residues: CSARDPWTGTYEQYF.

J is TRBJ2-1 and V is TRBV6-5; 7 bases match TRBD2. The germline V gene has CDR1 MNHEY and CDR2 SVGAGI. The length of the CDR3 is 16 residues. V shed 2 bases, J shed 9 bases, and the junction held 13 bases outside the gene matches. Written as DNA, the CDR3 is TGTGCCAGCAGTTACCCCGTGGGCGGGAGTAGGGGTGAGCAGTTCTTC. The encoded protein is CASSYPVGGSRGEQFF.

J is TRBJ1-2 and V is TRBV9; TRBD1 agrees at 9 bases. CDR1 is SGDLS and CDR2 is YYNGEE in the germline V gene. CDR3 length: 14 amino acids. V shed 3 bases and J 8 bases; nucleotides not matched to a gene: 8. The CDR3 loop is CASSAGTGKEGYTF. Written as DNA, the CDR3 is TGTGCCAGCAGCGCCGGGACAGGGAAGGAAGGCTACACCTTC.

The V call is TRBV29-1, the J call TRBJ1-1; tentatively, D is TRBD1 (5 bases). The germline CDR1 and CDR2 sequences are SQVTM and ANQGSEA. The CDR3 is made up of 14 amino acids. CDR3 region: CNASRGPPGTEAFF. CDR3 in DNA: TGCAACGCATCCCGTGGTCCTCCAGGGACTGAAGCTTTCTTT. Full variable domain (missing parts from reference TRBV29-1 and TRBJ1-1): SAVISQKPSRDICQRGTSLTIQCQVDSQVTMMFWYRQQPGQSLTLIATANQGSEATYESGFVIDKFPISRPNLTFSTLTVSNMSPEDSSIYLCNASRGPPGTEAFFGQGTRLTVV.

This clonotype was seen only a few times. J is TRBJ2-7 and V is TRBV12-3 or TRBV12-4, with a weak D call TRBD2 (6 bases). V was shortened by 5 bases and J by 5 bases, with 16 bases between the two germline ends. The CDR3 is 14 residues long. The CDR3 protein is CASSPRGGFDEQYF. In DNA form, the CDR3 reads TGTGCCAGCAGTCCGCGCGGAGGGTTCGACGAGCAGTACTTC.

The rearrangement uses TRBV5-1 and TRBJ2-1; 7 positions match TRBD2. In germline, CDR1 is SGHRS, CDR2 YFSETQ. This CDR3 has 15 amino acids. V was clipped by 7 bases and J by 7 bases; unmatched bases: 14. CDR3 in DNA: TGCGCCAGCCAACTAGCCAGCGGGGCAACGAATGAGCAGTTCTTC. It encodes CASQLASGATNEQFF.

This clonotype has a handful of counts. The gene calls are TRBV20-1 and TRBJ2-3; TRBD2 matches at 7 bases. CDR3 size: 18 residues. Germline V CDR1 and CDR2: DFQATT, SNEGSKA (reference sequence). J gave up 0 bases and V 1 base, and 13 bases lay outside the gene matches. CDR3 sequence (DNA): TGCAGTGCTAGAGTGGATAGCGGGTTCATCCTTAGCACAGATACGCAGTATTTT. This sequence encodes CSARVDSGFILSTDTQYF.

This clonotype came up a few times. The J gene is TRBJ2-4, the V gene TRBV6-6, with 12 bases identical to TRBD1. This CDR3 contains 15 residues. Germline V gene data show CDR1 as MNHNY and CDR2 as SVGAGI (reference sequence). Unmatched junction bases numbered 10, after V lost 3 bases and J lost 13 bases. CDR3 sequence: CASSYSGQGANEQYF. DNA for the CDR3: TGTGCCAGCAGTTATTCGGGACAGGGGGCGAATGAGCAGTACTTC.

The CDR3 DNA is TGTGCCAGCAGGTCGACCTCGGCGGGGGAGCAGTACTTC. Translation gives CASRSTSAGEQYF. The chain has TRBV27 and TRBJ2-5; TRBD2 agrees at 7 bases. The CDR3 extends over 13 amino acids. V lost 6 bases, J lost 11 bases, and 12 bases stayed unmatched. Germline V lookup: CDR1 MNHEY, CDR2 SMNVEV (reference sequence).

This sequence joins TRBV20-1 and TRBJ2-1, with no clear D. Germline lookup yields CDR1 DFQATT and CDR2 SNEGSKA (reference sequence). Trimming removed 5 bases from V and 7 bases from J, with 21 bases in between. The CDR3 length is 15 residues. CDR3 loop: CSAPTSMLGGNEQFF. CDR3 bases: TGCAGTGCTCCGACCAGCATGCTGGGCGGTAATGAGCAGTTCTTC.

This clonotype was recorded many times. The V call is TRBV28, the J call TRBJ2-7; no clear D gene. CDR1 MDHEN and CDR2 SYDVKM come from the germline V gene. V was clipped by 3 bases and J by 2 bases, with 8 bases between them. CDR3 length: 13 residues. The CDR3 DNA sequence: TGTGCCAGCAGTTTGCCAGGTACCTACGAGCAGTACTTC. Its translation is CASSLPGTYEQYF.

This clonotype was counted a few times. The chain carries TRBV7-9 and TRBJ1-2; no clear D gene. The CDR3 runs to 11 residues. Germline V gives CDR1 SEHNR, CDR2 FQNEAQ (reference sequence). The V end lost 4 bases, the J end lost 9 bases, and 9 bases lay between the germline ends. The CDR3 loop reads CASSSSMSYTF. Here the CDR3 DNA reads TGTGCCAGCAGCTCGAGTATGAGCTACACCTTC. The complete variable domain, with remaining parts taken from reference TRBV7-9 and TRBJ1-2, reads DTGVSQNPRHKITKRGQNVTFRCDPISEHNRLYWYRQTLGQGPEFLTYFQNEAQLEKSRLLSDRFSAERPKGSFSTLEIQRTEQGDSAMYLCASSSSMSYTFGSGTRLTVV.

This clonotype was seen more than once but under ten times. V gene TRBV6-1 combines with J gene TRBJ1-2; 7 bases line up with TRBD1. From germline, CDR1 is MNHNS and CDR2 SASEGT. Trimming removed 2 bases from V and 8 bases from J; junction bases left unmatched: 5. CDR3 length: 13 amino acids. CDR3 region: CASSEFQGDGYTF. CDR3 sequence (DNA): TGTGCCAGCAGTGAATTTCAGGGGGACGGCTACACCTTC.

The rearrangement links TRBV20-1 to TRBJ2-4; 8 positions agree with TRBD2. The end of the DNA fits TRBJ2-7 better, so the J call may be wrong. The CDR3 has 15 residues. Germline V gives CDR1 DFQATT, CDR2 SNEGSKA (reference sequence). The CDR3: CSPSWRGLVYHEQYF. CDR3 nucleotides: TGCAGTCCAAGCTGGAGGGGACTAGTATATCACGAGCAGTACTTC.

The chain uses TRBV6-5 and TRBJ2-1; 8 bases map to TRBD2. The J call may be incorrect, as the DNA end agrees better with TRBJ2-7. This CDR3 region has 14 residues. Per the germline V gene, CDR1 is MNHEY and CDR2 is SVGAGI. CDR3 loop: CASTAGRAYNEQYF. The CDR3 DNA is TGTGCCAGCACAGCCGGGAGGGCCTACAATGAGCAGTACTTC.